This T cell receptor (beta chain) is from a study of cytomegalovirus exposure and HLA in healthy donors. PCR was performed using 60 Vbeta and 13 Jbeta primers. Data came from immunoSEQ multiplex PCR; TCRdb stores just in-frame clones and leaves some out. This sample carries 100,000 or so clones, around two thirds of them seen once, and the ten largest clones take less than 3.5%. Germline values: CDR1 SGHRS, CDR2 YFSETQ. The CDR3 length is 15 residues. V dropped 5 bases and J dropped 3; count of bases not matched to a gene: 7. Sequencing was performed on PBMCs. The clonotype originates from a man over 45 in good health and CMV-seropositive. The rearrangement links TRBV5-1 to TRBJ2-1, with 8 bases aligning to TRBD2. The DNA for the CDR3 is TGCGCCAGCAGTCCCGCGGGGGGCCTCTACAATGAGCAGTTCTTC. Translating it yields CASSPAGGLYNEQFF. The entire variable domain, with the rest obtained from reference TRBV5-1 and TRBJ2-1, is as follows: KAGVTQTPRYLIKTRGQQVTLSCSPISGHRSVSWYQQTPGQGLQFLFEYFSETQRNKGNFPGRFSGRQFSNSRSEMNVSTLELGDSALYLCASSPAGGLYNEQFFGPGTRLTVL.